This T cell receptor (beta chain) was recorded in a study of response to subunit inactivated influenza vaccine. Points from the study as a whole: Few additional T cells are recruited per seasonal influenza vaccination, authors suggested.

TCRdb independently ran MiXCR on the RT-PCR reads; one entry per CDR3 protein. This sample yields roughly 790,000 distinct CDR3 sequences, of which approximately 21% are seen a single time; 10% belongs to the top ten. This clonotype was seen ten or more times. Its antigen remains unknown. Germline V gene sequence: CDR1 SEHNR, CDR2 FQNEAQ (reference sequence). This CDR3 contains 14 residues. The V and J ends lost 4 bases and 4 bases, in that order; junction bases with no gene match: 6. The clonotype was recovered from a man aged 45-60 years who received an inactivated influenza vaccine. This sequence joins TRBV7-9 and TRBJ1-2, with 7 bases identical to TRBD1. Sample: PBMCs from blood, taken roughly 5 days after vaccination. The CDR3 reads CASSSGQITYGYTF. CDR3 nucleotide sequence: TGTGCCAGCAGCTCGGGACAGATCACCTATGGCTACACCTTC.